This TCR beta chain was documented in a study of blood T cells in healthy people across ages. Study-wide background: About one barcoded TCR beta cDNA was captured per two T cells. Study-wide points: Naive T cell percentage showed a strong correlation with the diversity of TCR beta.

About this clonotype: Antigen specificity is unknown.

The donors, all healthy, were Caucasians living in Russia, aged roughly 6 to 100. Germline values: CDR1 DFQATT, CDR2 SNEGSKA (reference sequence). The CDR3 is made up of 13 amino acids. V was clipped by 6 bases and J by 3 bases, with 14 bases between them. A J-beta primer mix and a sample-barcoded 5' primer were used in a second PCR of about 7 to 11 cycles. TCRdb recomputed calls from the 5' RACE reads with MiXCR, one row per CDR3 protein. The sample consists of fewer than 1,000,000 distinct CDR3 sequences, under 55% of them appearing once. The chain carries TRBV20-1 and TRBJ1-1; TRBD1 is a possible D gene (5 bases). This TCR was recovered from a man aged 55 to 69 in good health. Sequencing was carried out using blood. The CDR3 here is CSARTAGYTEAFF. CDR3 nucleotide sequence: TGCAGTGCGAGGACTGCAGGGTACACTGAAGCTTTCTTT.